This is a list of T cell receptor beta chains from one sample in a study of CD8 T cells in ankylosing spondylitis. One entry per CDR3 protein, called by TCRdb with MiXCR from the 5' RACE reads. The sample has about 540,000 distinct CDR3 sequences, roughly 13% seen once. Sequencing input: blood, either unsorted or a sorted T cell fraction (not recorded which). These receptor sequences come from a male donor with ankylosing spondylitis. The CDR3 runs from the conserved cysteine through the conserved F or W. The D gene is left open where the match is weak. For some rows the clone size is stated as once, few or many, or as a class when expanded; others skip it.

clone_size: few
v_call: TRBV7-9
j_call: TRBJ2-2
d_call: .
cdr3_aa: CASSKGQNTGELFF
cdr3_nt: TGTGCCAGCAGCAAGGGACAGAACACCGGGGAGCTGTTTTTT

clone_size: few
v_call: TRBV7-2
j_call: TRBJ2-5
d_call: .
cdr3_aa: CASSLVGLETQYF
cdr3_nt: TGTGCCAGCAGCTTAGTAGGGCTAGAGACCCAGTACTTC

clone_size: many
v_call: TRBV28
j_call: TRBJ1-6
d_call: TRBD1
cdr3_aa: CASSPWDSSYNSPLHF
cdr3_nt: TGTGCCAGCAGTCCCTGGGACAGCTCCTATAATTCACCCCTCCACTTT

clone_size: once
v_call: TRBV29-1
j_call: TRBJ1-2
d_call: .
cdr3_aa: CSAQGFSATGYTF
cdr3_nt: TGCAGCGCCCAGGGATTTTCGGCGACCGGCTACACCTTC

clone_size: .
v_call: TRBV5-1
j_call: TRBJ2-1
d_call: TRBD2
cdr3_aa: CASSLAGLAYNEQFF
cdr3_nt: TGCGCCAGCAGCTTAGCGGGACTAGCATACAATGAGCAGTTCTTC

clone_size: .
v_call: TRBV10-3
j_call: TRBJ2-7
d_call: .
cdr3_aa: CAISDLSDYSYEQYF
cdr3_nt: TGTGCCATCAGTGATCTCTCGGACTACTCCTACGAGCAGTACTTC

clone_size: few
v_call: TRBV24-1
j_call: TRBJ2-7
d_call: TRBD1
cdr3_aa: CATSDTGTAPYEQYF
cdr3_nt: TGTGCCACCAGTGACACCGGGACAGCGCCGTACGAGCAGTACTTC

clone_size: many
v_call: TRBV12-3/TRBV12-4
j_call: TRBJ1-5
d_call: .
cdr3_aa: CASSLSGFNQPQHF
cdr3_nt: TGTGCCAGCAGTTTATCCGGGTTCAATCAGCCCCAGCATTTT

clone_size: .
v_call: TRBV20-1
j_call: TRBJ1-1
d_call: .
cdr3_aa: CSASINTEAFF
cdr3_nt: TGCAGTGCATCTATTAACACTGAAGCTTTCTTT

clone_size: .
v_call: TRBV12-3/TRBV12-4
j_call: TRBJ2-5
d_call: .
cdr3_aa: CASSPSSGTQYF
cdr3_nt: TGTGCCAGCAGCCCATCAAGCGGGACCCAGTACTTC

clone_size: many
v_call: TRBV5-1
j_call: TRBJ2-1
d_call: .
cdr3_aa: CASNRDTYNEQFF
cdr3_nt: TGCGCCAGCAACAGGGACACCTACAATGAGCAGTTCTTC

clone_size: many
v_call: TRBV11-2
j_call: TRBJ2-3
d_call: .
cdr3_aa: CASSLGRHTDTQYF
cdr3_nt: TGTGCCAGCAGCTTAGGACGACACACAGATACGCAGTATTTT

clone_size: .
v_call: TRBV2
j_call: TRBJ1-1
d_call: TRBD1
cdr3_aa: CASRTGRLTEAFF
cdr3_nt: TGTGCCAGCCGGACAGGGAGATTGACTGAAGCTTTCTTT

clone_size: few
v_call: TRBV29-1
j_call: TRBJ2-1
d_call: .
cdr3_aa: CSHSRPGQGAGLAGLEQFF
cdr3_nt: TGCAGCCATTCTAGGCCGGGACAGGGGGCCGGACTAGCGGGATTGGAGCAGTTCTTC

clone_size: few
v_call: TRBV3-1
j_call: TRBJ1-2
d_call: .
cdr3_aa: CASSRNRDTGGYTF
cdr3_nt: TGTGCCAGCAGCCGGAACCGGGACACGGGTGGCTACACCTTC

clone_size: many
v_call: TRBV7-2
j_call: TRBJ2-3
d_call: .
cdr3_aa: CASSLVGTDTQYF
cdr3_nt: TGCGCCAGCAGCTTGGTTGGTACAGATACGCAGTATTTT

clone_size: .
v_call: TRBV5-1
j_call: TRBJ2-3
d_call: TRBD2
cdr3_aa: CASSLPRDASGIADTQYF
cdr3_nt: TGCGCCAGCAGCCTCCCACGGGATGCTAGCGGGATCGCAGATACGCAGTATTTT

clone_size: few
v_call: TRBV10-3
j_call: TRBJ2-1
d_call: .
cdr3_aa: CAISAQRQGTYNEQFF
cdr3_nt: TGTGCCATCAGTGCTCAAAGGCAGGGCACCTACAATGAGCAGTTCTTC

clone_size: .
v_call: TRBV10-2
j_call: TRBJ1-3
d_call: TRBD1
cdr3_aa: CASSPTGTGGFTFSGNTIYF
cdr3_nt: TGCGCCAGCAGTCCGACCGGGACAGGGGGATTCACTTTCTCTGGAAACACCATATATTTT

clone_size: few
v_call: TRBV11-3
j_call: TRBJ2-2
d_call: .
cdr3_aa: CASSITSTGELFF
cdr3_nt: TGTGCCAGCAGCATTACGAGCACCGGGGAGCTGTTTTTT

clone_size: many
v_call: TRBV20-1
j_call: TRBJ2-1
d_call: TRBD2
cdr3_aa: CSARREGSYNEQFF
cdr3_nt: TGCAGTGCGAGAAGGGAGGGCTCCTACAATGAGCAGTTCTTC

clone_size: .
v_call: TRBV7-8
j_call: TRBJ2-1
d_call: TRBD2
cdr3_aa: CASSIGLGSGSYNEQFF
cdr3_nt: TGTGCCAGCAGCATCGGACTAGGCTCCGGCTCCTACAATGAGCAGTTCTTC

clone_size: many
v_call: TRBV3-1
j_call: TRBJ2-4
d_call: .
cdr3_aa: CASSQAGAKNIQYF
cdr3_nt: TGTGCCAGCAGCCAAGCAGGGGCGAAAAACATTCAGTACTTC

clone_size: .
v_call: TRBV7-8
j_call: TRBJ2-3
d_call: TRBD2
cdr3_aa: CASSLLAGGIGTDTQYF
cdr3_nt: TGTGCCAGCAGCTTACTAGCGGGAGGCATAGGCACAGATACGCAGTATTTT

clone_size: .
v_call: TRBV7-2
j_call: TRBJ1-1
d_call: TRBD1
cdr3_aa: CASSLGPQGGNTEAFF
cdr3_nt: TGTGCCAGCAGCTTAGGGCCACAGGGGGGGAACACTGAAGCTTTCTTT

clone_size: .
v_call: TRBV29-1
j_call: TRBJ2-3
d_call: TRBD1
cdr3_aa: CSVERDRGTDTQYF
cdr3_nt: TGCAGCGTTGAAAGGGACAGGGGTACAGATACGCAGTATTTT

clone_size: few
v_call: TRBV29-1
j_call: TRBJ2-5
d_call: TRBD2
cdr3_aa: CSVEGLAGGYETQYF
cdr3_nt: TGCAGCGTTGAAGGACTAGCGGGAGGGTATGAGACCCAGTACTTC

clone_size: few
v_call: TRBV24-1
j_call: TRBJ2-1
d_call: TRBD2
cdr3_aa: CATSDLQSSGSPYNEQFF
cdr3_nt: TGTGCCACCAGTGATTTGCAATCCAGCGGGAGTCCCTACAATGAGCAGTTCTTC

clone_size: few
v_call: TRBV20-1
j_call: TRBJ1-1
d_call: .
cdr3_aa: CSASIHANTEAFF
cdr3_nt: TGCAGTGCTTCGATACATGCGAACACTGAAGCTTTCTTT

clone_size: .
v_call: TRBV5-1
j_call: TRBJ2-2
d_call: TRBD1
cdr3_aa: CASSLGGQGIITGELFF
cdr3_nt: TGCGCCAGCAGCTTGGGGGGACAGGGAATCATCACCGGGGAGCTGTTTTTT

clone_size: few
v_call: TRBV19
j_call: TRBJ2-1
d_call: .
cdr3_aa: CASSIPRSSYNEQFF
cdr3_nt: TGTGCCAGTAGTATACCCAGGAGCTCCTACAATGAGCAGTTCTTC

clone_size: .
v_call: TRBV5-6
j_call: TRBJ2-5
d_call: TRBD2
cdr3_aa: CASSLVAGGRETQYF
cdr3_nt: TGTGCCAGCAGCTTGGTAGCGGGAGGGAGAGAGACCCAGTACTTC

clone_size: .
v_call: TRBV7-6
j_call: TRBJ1-5
d_call: .
cdr3_aa: CASSPEQGRSNQPQHF
cdr3_nt: TGTGCCAGCAGCCCTGAACAGGGTCGAAGCAATCAGCCCCAGCATTTT

clone_size: .
v_call: TRBV20-1
j_call: TRBJ2-1
d_call: TRBD2
cdr3_aa: CSAAKLAGVVDEQFF
cdr3_nt: TGCAGTGCTGCAAAATTAGCGGGAGTTGTGGATGAGCAGTTCTTC

clone_size: many
v_call: TRBV29-1
j_call: TRBJ2-7
d_call: TRBD2
cdr3_aa: CSMTSGTYEQYF
cdr3_nt: TGCAGCATGACTAGCGGTACCTACGAGCAGTACTTC

clone_size: many
v_call: TRBV7-8
j_call: TRBJ2-1
d_call: .
cdr3_aa: CASSPRGGEGGNEQFF
cdr3_nt: TGTGCCAGCAGCCCCCGAGGGGGAGAGGGTGGCAATGAGCAGTTCTTC

clone_size: few
v_call: TRBV27
j_call: TRBJ1-5
d_call: .
cdr3_aa: CASTYREYQPQHF
cdr3_nt: TGTGCCAGCACCTACAGGGAATATCAGCCCCAGCATTTT

clone_size: many
v_call: TRBV12-3/TRBV12-4
j_call: TRBJ1-2
d_call: TRBD1
cdr3_aa: CASSLGTGTTYGYTF
cdr3_nt: TGTGCCAGCAGTTTAGGGACAGGGACGACTTATGGCTACACCTTC

clone_size: .
v_call: TRBV18
j_call: TRBJ2-1
d_call: TRBD2
cdr3_aa: CASSPRTSGSNNEQFF
cdr3_nt: TGTGCCAGCTCACCCCGGACTAGCGGGAGCAACAATGAGCAGTTCTTC

clone_size: .
v_call: TRBV5-5
j_call: TRBJ2-2
d_call: TRBD2
cdr3_aa: CASRWTSGTNTGELFF
cdr3_nt: TGTGCCAGCAGGTGGACTAGCGGGACGAACACCGGGGAGCTGTTTTTT

clone_size: .
v_call: TRBV7-9
j_call: TRBJ2-7
d_call: TRBD2
cdr3_aa: CASSSRGGDKSSYEQYF
cdr3_nt: TGTGCCAGCAGCTCCCGGGGGGGAGACAAGAGCTCCTACGAGCAGTACTTC